This T cell receptor beta chain was captured by sequencing in a study of CD8 T cells in ankylosing spondylitis. Germline V gene data show CDR1 as SGDLS and CDR2 as YYNGEE. CDR3 length: 15 amino acids. Trimming at V came to 5 bases and at J to 0 bases, leaving 6 bases not matched to a gene. This clonotype has ten or more counts. Its matching antigen is unknown. Study-level results: In ankylosing spondylitis patients, matched synovial fluid reportedly showed significant enrichment of disease-linked clones. Some motif variants had been reported before (in reactive arthritis synovial fluid and blood).

TCRdb called the 5' RACE reads again in MiXCR, with one record for every CDR3 protein. The table lists roughly 42,000 distinct CDR3 sequences, roughly 2.5% of them singletons. The sample comprised blood, either unsorted or a sorted T cell fraction (not recorded which). This receptor was obtained from a male donor with ankylosing spondylitis or in good health (not recorded which). The chain recombines TRBV9 with TRBJ2-3, with 7 bases that match TRBD1. The CDR3 loop reads CASRSDRTSTDTQYF. CDR3 DNA: TGTGCCAGCAGATCGGACAGGACGAGCACAGATACGCAGTATTTT.